This T cell receptor beta chain was identified during a study of T cell responses to AZD1222 COVID-19 vaccine. Study-level findings and limits: Spike-specific TCR depth and breadth grew after two AZD1222 doses.

In the case of this clone: Its antigen is not identified. The junction departs from germline at one end; a sequencing error may be responsible.

Repertoires were generated with immunoSEQ multiplex PCR, while TCRdb's copy carries only in-frame clones and drops some. The table includes just under 85,000 clones, around 88% detected once. In germline, CDR1 is SSHAT, CDR2 FNYEAQ (reference sequence). The CDR3 is 14 amino acids. The sequenced sample was peripheral blood, obtained on day 0 of AZD1222 vaccination. The J gene is TRBJ2-7, the V gene TRBV7-7, with a weak D call TRBD1 (6 bases). The receptor's source is an adult in good health. For the CDR3, the DNA is TGTGCTAGCAGCCCAAAGGTGGGACACTACGAGCAGTACTTC. This gives the protein CASSPKVGHYEQYF.